This T cell receptor (beta chain) was observed in a study of shared clonotypes between healthy human individuals. General study results and limits: Generally, naive subsets (rather than memory subsets) showed larger estimated richness. Large depth notwithstanding, sorted-subset sequencing proved incomplete by rarefaction.

CD45RO-negative CD8 cells positively selected for CCR7 made up the naive population, which excluded terminally differentiated effector memory CD45RA+ cells. Those who donated, Caucasian adults without exception, all lived in Nashville, Tennessee. In the original workflow: Owing to the provision of junction-only sequences devoid of quality scores by immunoSEQ, filtering differed. Libraries were prepared by immunoSEQ multiplex PCR; TCRdb keeps only in-frame clonotypes and omits some of them. That table gives V, J and clone size, and the DNA gave D and trimming. The sample has 1.5 million to 2.5 million clones, roughly 95% seen once; the top ten hold roughly 1.2%. In the case of this clone: Its specificity is unknown.

Trimming stripped 2 bases from V and 0 bases from J, with 5 bases between. Germline CDR1 SGHTA, CDR2 FQGNSA. The CDR3 has 13 amino acids. Sequencing used naive CD8+ T cells sorted from blood. The origin of this receptor is a young man in good health. This sequence joins TRBV7-2 and TRBJ2-7, with no clear D. The chain's CDR3 is CASSLPLSYEQYF. CDR3 bases: TGTGCCAGCAGCTTACCTCTCTCCTACGAGCAGTACTTC. The full variable domain, with the rest looked up from reference TRBV7-2 and TRBJ2-7, is GAGVSQSPSNKVTEKGKDVELRCDPISGHTALYWYRQSLGQGLEFLIYFQGNSAPDKSGLPSDRFSAERTGGSVSTLTIQRTQQEDSAVYLCASSLPLSYEQYFGPGTRLTVT.